A single sample gave rise to the 4 T cell receptor beta chains below, sequenced in a study of blood T cell repertoires in COVID-19. Libraries were prepared by immunoSEQ multiplex PCR; TCRdb keeps only in-frame clonotypes and omits some of them. The repertoire holds roughly 100,000 clones, with about 80% as singletons. The specimen was peripheral blood. Receptors originate from a human donor in a cohort sampled during active COVID-19.

The rearrangement joins TRBV18 to TRBJ1-4; 7 bases fit TRBD1. The ends lost 5 bases at V and 5 bases at J; junction bases unmatched: 2. This CDR3 spans 13 amino acids. CDR1 is KGHSH and CDR2 is LQKENI in the germline V gene. DNA for the CDR3: TGTGCCAGCTCAACGGGACAGAATGAAAAACTGTTTTTT. This translates into CASSTGQNEKLFF.

Of note for this clone: Compared with germline, one end of the junction differs, possibly owing to a read error. The chain has TRBV6-2 or TRBV6-3 and TRBJ2-1; unclear D gene. This CDR3 has 13 amino acids. Germline V lookup: CDR1 MNHEY, CDR2 SVGEGT. DNA of the CDR3: TGTGCCAGCAGTTACTCGGGTGCGGCGACCGTGATCTTC. Translated: CASSYSGAATVIF.

The rearrangement links TRBV5-4 to TRBJ2-7; 11 bases map to TRBD2. V was clipped by 4 bases and J by 4 bases; unmatched bases: 4. The CDR3 extends over 14 amino acids. Germline CDR1 is SGHNT and CDR2 is YYREEE (reference sequence). The CDR3 nucleotides are TGTGCCAGCAGCCTTCTAGCGGGAGGATACGAGCAGTACTTC. Translating gives CASSLLAGGYEQYF.

This sequence joins TRBV6-5 and TRBJ2-7; no clear D gene. This CDR3 spans 11 amino acids. The germline V gene encodes CDR1 MNHEY and CDR2 SVGAGI. Trimming stripped 10 bases from V and 4 bases from J, with 11 bases between. The CDR3: CATNLGYEQYF. In DNA, the CDR3 is TGTGCCACAAACCTAGGTTACGAGCAGTACTTC.